A selection of T cell receptor beta chains follows, all from one sample in a study of blood T cell repertoires in COVID-19. The assay was immunoSEQ multiplex PCR, and TCRdb's table has in-frame clones only and misses some. The repertoire holds approximately 150,000 clones, around 89% seen once, with around 2% in the top ten. Sequencing input: peripheral blood. All receptors come from a man aged 45 to 65 who had recovered from COVID-19. Each CDR3 is given with its conserved first and last residue.

v_call,cdr3_aa
TRBV27,CASSFSTGANSPLHF
TRBV28,CASSPEGRGVDNEQFF
TRBV27,CATEAGSDGNTIYF
TRBV6-5,CASSPGNTEAFF
TRBV5-1,CASSLGDRGDEQYF
TRBV30,CAWSGGPSGYTDTQYF
TRBV7-9,CASSLGAPGNQPQHF
TRBV19,CASSKLLGGNQPQHF
TRBV7-2,CASSFLLKAATNTDTQYF
TRBV5-1,CASSSTGSDYGYTF
TRBV5-6,CASSLGQVNYGYTF
TRBV28,CASSRTGSSYEQYF
TRBV27,CASSLYPEHEQFF
TRBV7-6,CASSSLAGGNYNEQFF
TRBV5-5,CASSQTGGTYEQYF
TRBV2,CASSVLGGTDTQYF
TRBV7-2,CASSKGQTETQYF
TRBV4-3,CASSQDLVGAAGALEQYF
TRBV6-5,CASSYETGSNYGYTF
TRBV12-3/TRBV12-4,CASSFGTYEQYF
TRBV6-5,CASSYSRLPGEQYF
TRBV2,CASSKYHPDRVNTEAFF
TRBV5-5,CASSSTNYNEQFF
TRBV27,CASSTGSAKNIQYF
TRBV27,CASSLRSTTPGEQYF
TRBV7-8,CASSPRSNYGYTF
TRBV29-1,CSVENRNYGYTF
TRBV19,CASSTTGFAGEQYF
TRBV7-8,CASSLAPDSNYGYTF
TRBV30,CAWSVGRGQSYEQYF
TRBV9,CASSVGTANTGELFF
TRBV2,CASSLYNEQFF
TRBV12-3/TRBV12-4,CASSGSGVQPQHF
TRBV7-9,CASSIEAGGGTQYF
TRBV28,CASSFSGSLPGNTEAFF
TRBV18,CASSPQGFRGYTF
TRBV5-1,CASSLGDRVGEQYF
TRBV9,CASSPAGAYNSPLHF
TRBV27,CASSPPGLGPHEQYF
TRBV19,CASSIVDRVNTEAFF